Shown below are 5 T cell receptor beta chains from a single sample sequenced in a study of CD8 T cells in ankylosing spondylitis. Findings and caveats of the study: A motif in TCR beta, a set of fewer than ten highly homologous variants, appeared characteristic of ankylosing spondylitis blood.

TCRdb reprocessed the 5' RACE reads via MiXCR and lists one record per CDR3 protein. The sample lists fewer than 500,000 distinct CDR3 sequences; about a fifth were seen once. These receptors' antigens are unknown. Material: blood, either unsorted or a sorted T cell fraction (not recorded which). These receptors were obtained from a male donor with ankylosing spondylitis.

This clonotype was seen a few times. The CDR3 coding sequence is TGTGCCAGCTCACCGGATGCAGATACGCAGTATTTT. Translation: CASSPDADTQYF. The chain carries TRBV18 and TRBJ2-3; D remains ambiguous. This CDR3 contains 12 residues. CDR1 and CDR2 (germline): KGHSH, LQKENI. Trimming stripped 3 bases from V and 4 bases from J, with 5 bases between. Looking up the rest from reference TRBV18 and TRBJ2-3 gives the full variable domain: NAGVMQNPRHLVRRRGQEARLRCSPMKGHSHVYWYRQLPEEGLKFMVYLQKENIIDESGMPKERFSAEFPKEGPSILRIQQVVRGDSAAYFCASSPDADTQYFGPGTRLTVL.

The gene calls are TRBV28 and TRBJ1-1; 8 bases map to TRBD1. CDR1 and CDR2 (germline): MDHEN, SYDVKM. This CDR3 region has 15 residues. The ends lost 3 bases at V and 1 base at J; junction bases unmatched: 4. The CDR3 spells CASSFRGTGNTEAFF. CDR3 coding DNA: TGTGCCAGCAGTTTTAGGGGGACAGGGAACACTGAAGCTTTCTTT.

This clonotype was seen more than once but under ten times. The CDR3 DNA is TGTGCCAGCAGCCCCTCAGACAGGGTAGGTCAGCCCCAGCATTTT. It specifies CASSPSDRVGQPQHF. The chain employs TRBV7-8 and TRBJ1-5; TRBD1 agrees at 7 bases. CDR3 length equals 15 residues. Germline V CDR1 and CDR2: SGHVS, FQNEAQ. With 5 bases clipped from V and 6 bases from J, the junction kept 10 bases outside the gene matches.

The table lists this clonotype with many counts. The V gene is TRBV6-6, the J gene TRBJ2-7, with 10 nucleotides matching TRBD1. The CDR3 covers 13 residues. Unmatched junction bases numbered 5, after V lost 8 bases and J lost 4 bases. CDR1 and CDR2 (germline): MNHNY, SVGAGI (reference sequence). The CDR3 bases are TGTGCCAGCGGCAGGGACAGGGGATACGAGCAGTACTTC. Translated: CASGRDRGYEQYF.

In nucleotides, the CDR3 is TGTGCCAGCAGCGCCCGGACAGCCCGAGGAAACACCATATATTTT. This sequence encodes CASSARTARGNTIYF. The chain is built from TRBV9 and TRBJ1-3, with a weak D call TRBD1 (6 bases). The CDR3 covers 15 residues. Trimming left V 3 bases short and J 4 bases short, with 14 bases between. In germline, CDR1 is SGDLS, CDR2 YYNGEE. Full variable domain (remainder filled in from reference TRBV9 and TRBJ1-3): DSGVTQTPKHLITATGQRVTLRCSPRSGDLSVYWYQQSLDQGLQFLIQYYNGEERAKGNILERFSAQQFPDLHSELNLSSLELGDSALYFCASSARTARGNTIYFGEGSWLTVV.